One sample yielded the 15 T cell receptor beta chains listed below, sequenced in a study of naive and memory T cell subsets. Both TRBC1 and TRBC2 were covered by a beta constant-region primer of two equimolar oligonucleotides. Four rounds of PCR amplified the ligated cDNA using nested alpha and beta constant-region primers plus SP2. In TCRdb, the UMI-ligation and nested PCR reads were re-called with MiXCR into one record per CDR3 protein. The table has 85,000 or so distinct CDR3 sequences, over 8.5% seen once. Sequenced material: naive CD8+ T cells from blood. The source of these receptors is a human donor in good health.

This clonotype appeared a few times. This chain uses TRBV20-1 with TRBJ2-1; 7 nucleotides agree with TRBD1. The junction had 20 bases not matched to a gene; V was cut back by 4 bases and J by 2 bases. The CDR3 consists of 19 residues. Germline V lookup: CDR1 DFQATT, CDR2 SNEGSKA (reference sequence). CDR3 sequence: CSAIPTYHRTGAAYNEQFF. Here the CDR3 DNA reads TGCAGTGCTATTCCGACATACCATAGAACAGGGGCGGCCTACAATGAGCAGTTCTTC.

This clonotype appeared a few times. V and J are TRBV2 and TRBJ2-6, with TRBD2 identical over 8 bases. The CDR3 totals 18 residues. The V segment lost 6 bases and the J segment 0 bases; nucleotides outside the gene matches: 10. Germline CDR1 is SNHLY and CDR2 is FYNNEI. CDR3 in DNA: TGTGCCAGCAGAAAGACTAGCGAGAAACGCTCTGGGGCCAACGTCCTGACTTTC. Its translation: CASRKTSEKRSGANVLTF.

The chain is built from TRBV20-1 and TRBJ2-3; perhaps TRBD2 as D (5 bases). The germline V gene encodes CDR1 DFQATT and CDR2 SNEGSKA (reference sequence). The length of the CDR3 is 13 residues. With 3 bases removed from V and 5 bases from J, the gap between germline ends came to 12 bases. CDR3 in DNA: TGCAGTGCTAGCGGGAAGGACTTAGATACGCAGTATTTT. This translates into CSASGKDLDTQYF.

Comments on this clonotype: Being one base from a much bigger clone, this may be a read error. This rearrangement joins TRBV7-9 to TRBJ2-2, with no clear D. Trimming left V 6 bases short and J 5 bases short, with 10 bases between. This CDR3 has 13 amino acids. Germline lookup yields CDR1 SEHNR and CDR2 FQNEAQ (reference sequence). CDR3 region: CASSGRTTGELFF. CDR3 nucleotide sequence: TGTGCCAGCAGTGGAAGAACAACCGGGGAGCTGTTTTTT.

This clonotype was found a few times. The V call is TRBV7-9, the J call TRBJ2-7; 10 nucleotides match TRBD2. V lost 6 bases and J lost 3; bases outside the gene matches: 14. The CDR3 extends over 17 amino acids. Germline V gene lookup returns CDR1 SEHNR and CDR2 FQNEAQ (reference sequence). CDR3 region: CASRPEGPSGRDYEQYF. The CDR3 nucleotides are TGTGCCAGCAGGCCCGAGGGACCTAGCGGGAGAGACTACGAGCAGTACTTC.

This chain connects TRBV3-1 to TRBJ1-1, with D uncertain. V was pared by 4 bases and J by 8 bases, with 2 bases between. This CDR3 contains 9 residues. Germline V gene data show CDR1 as LGHDT and CDR2 as YNNKEL (reference sequence). This chain's CDR3 is CASSPEAFF. The CDR3 DNA reads TGTGCCAGCAGCCCAGAAGCTTTCTTT.

The chain carries TRBV12-3 or TRBV12-4 and TRBJ2-3, with TRBD2 matching over 11 bases. The junction had 7 bases not matched to a gene; V was cut back by 6 bases and J by 5 bases. The CDR3 spans 15 residues. CDR3 in DNA: TGTGCCAGCAGGAATAGCGGGAGGGCCCGAGATACGCAGTATTTT. It is translated as CASRNSGRARDTQYF.

This clonotype has a handful of counts. The chain links TRBV28 to TRBJ1-2; 9 bases match TRBD1. The CDR3 has 16 residues. The V gene end was trimmed by 8 bases and the J gene end by 4 bases; junction bases not matched to a gene: 14. Germline V CDR1 and CDR2: MDHEN, SYDVKM. The CDR3 protein is CASSLEGQGVGYGYTF. The DNA for the CDR3 is TGTGCCAGCTCACTAGAGGGACAGGGTGTTGGCTATGGCTACACCTTC.

The rearrangement uses TRBV7-7 and TRBJ2-1, with TRBD2 matching 13 bases. CDR1 and CDR2 (germline): SSHAT, FNYEAQ (reference sequence). The CDR3 is made up of 13 amino acids. V trimming: 4 bases; J trimming: 16 bases; junction bases outside the gene matches: 7. The CDR3 region has the DNA TGTGCCAGCAGCTCAGGACTAGCGGGAGATCTATTCTTC. It specifies CASSSGLAGDLFF.

This rearrangement joins TRBV30 to TRBJ1-1; D is undetermined. The CDR3 runs to 13 residues. The germline V gene encodes CDR1 GTSNPN and CDR2 SVGIG (reference sequence). V dropped 2 bases and J dropped 4 bases, with 11 bases sitting between them. This chain's CDR3 is CAWSRVLSTEAFF. CDR3 in DNA: TGTGCCTGGAGTAGGGTACTGAGCACTGAAGCTTTCTTT.

This clonotype was detected only a few times. This chain links TRBV11-1 with TRBJ2-1; possible D gene TRBD1, 5 bases. CDR1 is SGHAT, CDR2 FQDESV, per germline (reference sequence). The CDR3 covers 14 residues. V was trimmed by 6 bases and J by 3 bases, leaving 12 bases between them. CDR3 sequence: CASSPTGIYNEQFF. The CDR3 DNA sequence: TGTGCCAGCAGTCCTACAGGCATCTACAATGAGCAGTTCTTC.

This clonotype was found a few times. The rearrangement links TRBV12-5 to TRBJ2-1; no clear D gene. Trimming left V 0 bases short and J 8 bases short, with 5 bases between. CDR1 is LGHNT, CDR2 FRNRAP, per germline. This CDR3 is built from 12 residues. The CDR3 sequence: CASGLVIYEQFF. In DNA, the CDR3 is TGTGCTAGTGGTTTGGTAATATATGAGCAGTTCTTC.

This clonotype was observed a few times. V and J are TRBV12-3 or TRBV12-4 and TRBJ1-5; TRBD1 aligns across 10 bases. CDR3 length: 14 residues. After removal of 5 bases from V and 5 bases from J, the junction contained 3 bases not matched to a gene. CDR3 coding DNA: TGTGCCAGCAGTGACAGGGGGCTGGATCAGCCCCAGCATTTT. Its protein product is CASSDRGLDQPQHF.

This clonotype was seen ten or more times. This sequence joins TRBV4-1 and TRBJ2-3, with D maybe TRBD2 (6 bases). The CDR3 contains 18 residues. V lost 2 bases and J lost 0, with 18 bases in between. The germline CDR1 and CDR2 sequences are MGHRA and YSYEKL. Here the CDR3 DNA reads TGCGCCAGCAGCCAATTAATCGCTTCGGGGGAGAGCACAGATACGCAGTATTTT. Its translation: CASSQLIASGESTDTQYF.

This clonotype has at least ten counts. V and J are TRBV20-1 and TRBJ2-1, with 7 bases that match TRBD2. V trimming: 1 base; J trimming: 4 bases; junction bases outside the gene matches: 4. The length of the CDR3 is 14 residues. In germline, CDR1 is DFQATT, CDR2 SNEGSKA (reference sequence). The CDR3 reads CSARGPGGYNEQFF. Written as DNA, the CDR3 is TGCAGTGCTAGAGGGCCCGGGGGGTACAATGAGCAGTTCTTC.